These 19 T cell receptor beta chains were sequenced from one sample in a study of vaccination effects on CD4 cells after COVID-19. The antigens these receptors bind are not known. Profiled with immunoSEQ multiplex PCR; TCRdb holds only in-frame clones, not every one. This sample has under 85,000 clones; roughly 72% occur once, and the top ten carry roughly 1.9%. Before sequencing took place, the ViraFEST assay used viral peptide pools to expand antigen-specific CD4+ T cells. At the end of about 10 days of culture, CD4+ T cells were isolated. This material consisted of CD4+ T cells from PBMCs cultured with HCoV-229E spike peptides, taken before COVID-19 vaccination. All receptors derive from a human donor who received a COVID-19 vaccine.

The count of this clone is one. The CDR3 DNA reads TGTGCCAGTAGTAAGGGAACCACAGATACGCAGTATTTT. Residues: CASSKGTTDTQYF. The chain recombines TRBV19 with TRBJ2-3; D gene uncertain. Trimming cost V 4 bases and J 2 bases, with 7 bases left between them. CDR1 is LNHDA and CDR2 is SQIVND in the germline V gene (reference sequence). This CDR3 has 13 residues.

V is TRBV6-5 and J is TRBJ2-7; weak D call: TRBD2 (6 bases). Trimming removed 5 bases from V and 1 base from J, with 9 bases in between. Per the germline V gene, CDR1 is MNHEY and CDR2 is SVGAGI. This CDR3 region has 13 residues. CDR3 in amino acids: CASSTRGSYEQYV. In DNA, the CDR3 is TGTGCCAGCAGTACCCGGGGGTCCTACGAGCAGTACGTC.

The chain is built from TRBV5-1 and TRBJ2-2, with 7 bases identical to TRBD1. The CDR3 covers 14 residues. The ends lost 4 bases at V and 3 bases at J; junction bases unmatched: 3. Germline V CDR1 and CDR2: SGHRS, YFSETQ. The CDR3 bases are TGCGCCAGCAGCCGAGACAGGGACACCGGGGAGCTGTTTTTT. Translated, it gives CASSRDRDTGELFF.

This chain links TRBV5-1 with TRBJ1-6, with D perhaps TRBD1 (5 bases). The germline V gene has CDR1 SGHRS and CDR2 YFSETQ. Trimming removed 4 bases from V and 8 bases from J, with 16 bases in between. This CDR3 region has 15 residues. In DNA, the CDR3 is TGCGCCAGCAGCCGGACGGTTGGGGGTGATTCACCCCTCCACTTT. Amino acids: CASSRTVGGDSPLHF. The full variable domain, its missing parts supplied by reference TRBV5-1 and TRBJ1-6, is KAGVTQTPRYLIKTRGQQVTLSCSPISGHRSVSWYQQTPGQGLQFLFEYFSETQRNKGNFPGRFSGRQFSNSRSEMNVSTLELGDSALYLCASSRTVGGDSPLHFGNGTRLTVT.

The genes are TRBV7-8 and TRBJ2-3; no clear D gene. Trimming pared 2 bases from V and 0 bases from J, leaving 9 bases between. The CDR3 runs 15 residues. Germline loops: CDR1 SGHVS, CDR2 FQNEAQ. The CDR3 nucleotides read TGTGCCAGCAGCTTAAAAAGGGCTAGCACAGATACGCAGTATTTT. Protein sequence: CASSLKRASTDTQYF.

This clone was counted between two and nine times. The gene calls are TRBV4-1 and TRBJ1-4; D not certain. The CDR3 covers 16 residues. Trimming removed 0 bases at V and 6 bases at J, with 14 bases between. Germline V gene sequence: CDR1 MGHRA, CDR2 YSYEKL. The CDR3 protein is CASSQDWRFPDEKLFF. CDR3 coding DNA: TGCGCCAGCAGCCAAGATTGGCGGTTTCCGGATGAAAAACTGTTTTTT.

This clone appeared a few times. The rearrangement uses TRBV11-2 and TRBJ2-4; D is ambiguous. Trimming left V 5 bases short and J 6 bases short, with 14 bases between. Germline-derived CDR1 and CDR2 are SGHAT and FQNNGV. The CDR3 covers 14 residues. CDR3 bases: TGTGCCAGCAGCCCAAGCCGCTCGGCAAACATTCAGTACTTC. This encodes CASSPSRSANIQYF.

The gene calls are TRBV5-1 and TRBJ2-7; D is perhaps TRBD1 (6 bases). Germline V gene sequence: CDR1 SGHRS, CDR2 YFSETQ. The CDR3 consists of 14 residues. V lost 3 bases, J lost 2 bases, and 12 bases lay in between. This CDR3 reads CASSWDIPTYEQYV. CDR3 bases: TGCGCCAGCAGCTGGGACATACCTACCTACGAGCAGTACGTC.

V and J are TRBV6-5 and TRBJ2-7; D is unresolved. The V gene lost 2 bases and the J gene lost 0 bases, with 8 bases spanning the gap. Germline V gene data show CDR1 as MNHEY and CDR2 as SVGAGI. There are 14 residues in the CDR3. The DNA for the CDR3 is TGTGCCAGCAGTTACAAGAGCGACTCCTACGAGCAGTACGTC. It yields the protein CASSYKSDSYEQYV.

This chain connects TRBV3-1 (or the pseudogene TRBV3-2) to TRBJ1-1; no clear D. Germline CDR1 LGHDT, CDR2 YNNKEL (reference sequence). This CDR3 comprises 13 residues. Trimming left V 5 bases short and J 1 base short, with 8 bases between. CDR3 amino acids: CASSIRQNTEAFF. CDR3 nucleotide sequence: TGTGCCAGCAGCATCCGACAGAACACTGAAGCTTTCTTT.

The chain couples TRBV5-1 to TRBJ2-3; D is unresolved. This CDR3 is 13 amino acids long. V lost 3 bases, J lost 2 bases, and 7 bases lay in between. Germline values: CDR1 SGHRS, CDR2 YFSETQ. The CDR3 DNA follows: TGCGCCAGCAGCTCCCTGCCCACAGATACGCAGTATTTT. Amino acid sequence: CASSSLPTDTQYF.

The chain has TRBV29-1 and TRBJ2-2; tentative D call: TRBD1 (6 bases). Trimming shortened V by 7 bases and J by 5 bases, and 14 bases separated the two germline ends. Germline V CDR1 and CDR2: SQVTM, ANQGSEA. This CDR3 has 13 residues. This CDR3 is CSARRTATGELFF. Here the CDR3 DNA reads TGCAGCGCCCGGAGGACAGCGACCGGGGAGCTGTTTTTT.

The chain employs TRBV30 and TRBJ1-2; D is undetermined. V lost 6 bases, J lost 4 bases, and 24 bases lay in between. Germline V lookup: CDR1 GTSNPN, CDR2 SVGIG (reference sequence). CDR3 length: 16 residues. The CDR3 DNA reads as TGTGCCTGCCCCAGCCCGTCTGGCCCTCCAGTCTATGGCTACACCTTC. It codes for CACPSPSGPPVYGYTF.

This chain links TRBV10-3 with TRBJ2-1; possibly TRBD2 for D (7 bases). This CDR3 comprises 14 residues. Germline V gene lookup returns CDR1 ENHRY and CDR2 SYGVKD. The V end was cut by 9 bases, the J end by 10 bases, with 22 bases between. The CDR3 here is CAIDSGASGLEQFF. CDR3 nucleotide sequence: TGTGCCATTGATTCGGGGGCTAGCGGTTTAGAGCAGTTCTTC.

This clone was picked up one time. The chain recombines TRBV15 with TRBJ2-5; the D is unclear. V shed 0 bases and J shed 0 bases, with 8 bases lying between them. Germline lookup yields CDR1 LNHNV and CDR2 YYDKDF (reference sequence). The CDR3 has 15 amino acids. For the CDR3, the DNA is TGTGCCACCAGCAGAGATCCCGACTACCAAGAGACCCAGTACTTC. It translates to CATSRDPDYQETQYF.

The genes are TRBV25-1 and TRBJ2-1, with TRBD2 identical over 7 bases. CDR1 MGHDK and CDR2 SYGVNS come from the germline V gene. Unmatched junction bases numbered 8, after V lost 2 bases and J lost 4 bases. The CDR3 covers 16 residues. The CDR3 protein is CASSEGWGGNYNEQFF. The CDR3 bases are TGTGCCAGCAGTGAAGGTTGGGGGGGAAATTACAATGAGCAGTTCTTC.

The V gene is TRBV7-3, the J gene TRBJ1-1; TRBD1 agrees at 8 bases. J gave up 0 bases and V 5 bases, and 8 bases lay outside the gene matches. The CDR3 is 16 residues long. Germline CDR1 reads SGHTA; CDR2 reads FQGTGA. The CDR3, as DNA: TGTGCCAGCAGCCCCACGGGACAGGAGATGAACACTGAAGCTTTCTTT. Its protein is CASSPTGQEMNTEAFF.

The gene calls are TRBV18 and TRBJ1-2; D possibly corresponds to TRBD1 (5 bases). The V end lost 0 bases, the J end lost 7 bases, and 12 bases lay between the germline ends. The CDR3 runs to 14 residues. Germline-derived CDR1 and CDR2 are KGHSH and LQKENI. The CDR3 here is CASSPPVGGFGYTF. In DNA form, the CDR3 reads TGTGCCAGCTCACCACCTGTTGGGGGTTTTGGCTACACCTTC.

The genes are TRBV4-1 and TRBJ2-3; 12 bases fit TRBD2. Germline CDR1 reads MGHRA; CDR2 reads YSYEKL. CDR3 length: 20 residues. V shed 0 bases and J 6 bases; nucleotides not matched to a gene: 16. Here the CDR3 DNA reads TGCGCCAGCAGCCAAGATGGCCTAGCGGGGGGGGGACAACTCTCCGATACGCAGTATTTT. Translating gives CASSQDGLAGGGQLSDTQYF.